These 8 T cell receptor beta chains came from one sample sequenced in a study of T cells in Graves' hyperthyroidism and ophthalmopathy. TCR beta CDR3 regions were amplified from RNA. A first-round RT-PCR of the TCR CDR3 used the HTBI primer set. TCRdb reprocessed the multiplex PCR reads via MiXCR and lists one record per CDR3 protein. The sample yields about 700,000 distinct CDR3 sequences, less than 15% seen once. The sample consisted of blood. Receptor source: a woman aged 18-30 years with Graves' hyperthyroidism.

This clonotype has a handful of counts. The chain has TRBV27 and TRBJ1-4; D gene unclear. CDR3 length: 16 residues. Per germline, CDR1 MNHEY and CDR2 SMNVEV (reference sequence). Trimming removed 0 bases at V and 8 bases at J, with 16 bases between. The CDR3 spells CASSLSRYGNGEKLFF. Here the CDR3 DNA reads TGTGCCAGCAGTTTATCCCGTTATGGTAATGGGGAAAAACTGTTTTTT.

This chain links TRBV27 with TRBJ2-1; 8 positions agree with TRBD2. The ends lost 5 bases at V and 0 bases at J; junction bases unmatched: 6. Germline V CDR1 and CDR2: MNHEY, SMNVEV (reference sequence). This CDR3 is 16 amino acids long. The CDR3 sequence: CASSALAGGSYNEQFF. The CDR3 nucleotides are TGTGCCAGCAGTGCTCTAGCGGGCGGCTCCTACAATGAGCAGTTCTTC.

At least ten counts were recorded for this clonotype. DNA of the CDR3: TGTGCTAGTGGTTTGGTTCGGGGCTACGAGCAGTACTTC. It is translated as CASGLVRGYEQYF. The chain carries TRBV12-5 and TRBJ2-7; possible D gene TRBD2, 5 bases. Per germline, CDR1 LGHNT and CDR2 FRNRAP. V lost 0 bases and J lost 3, with 6 bases in between. The CDR3 has 13 residues.

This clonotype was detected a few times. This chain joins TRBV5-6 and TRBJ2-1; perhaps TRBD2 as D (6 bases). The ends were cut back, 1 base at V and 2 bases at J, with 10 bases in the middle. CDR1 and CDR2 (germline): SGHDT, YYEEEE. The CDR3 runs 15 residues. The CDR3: CASSLWGEAYNEQFF. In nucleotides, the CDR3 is TGTGCCAGCAGCTTGTGGGGGGAGGCCTACAATGAGCAGTTCTTC.

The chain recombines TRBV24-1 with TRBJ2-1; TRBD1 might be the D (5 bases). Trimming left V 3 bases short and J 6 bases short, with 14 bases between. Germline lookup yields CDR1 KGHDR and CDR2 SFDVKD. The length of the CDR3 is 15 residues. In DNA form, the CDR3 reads TGTGCCACCAGTGATCGGCCCTATAGGGGCAATGAGCAGTTCTTC. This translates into CATSDRPYRGNEQFF.

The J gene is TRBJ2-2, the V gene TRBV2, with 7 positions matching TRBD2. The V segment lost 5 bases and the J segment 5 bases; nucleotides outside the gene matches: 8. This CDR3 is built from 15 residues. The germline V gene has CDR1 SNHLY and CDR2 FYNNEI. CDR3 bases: TGTGCCAGCAGTTCCCCGAGCGGGGTAACCGGGGAGCTGTTTTTT. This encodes CASSSPSGVTGELFF.

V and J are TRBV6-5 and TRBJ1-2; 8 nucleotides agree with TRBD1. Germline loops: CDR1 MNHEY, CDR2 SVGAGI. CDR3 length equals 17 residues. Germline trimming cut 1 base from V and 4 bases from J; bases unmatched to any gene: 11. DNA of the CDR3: TGTGCCAGCAGTTACTTCTTAGAACGGACAGGGTTCTATGGCTACACCTTC. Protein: CASSYFLERTGFYGYTF.

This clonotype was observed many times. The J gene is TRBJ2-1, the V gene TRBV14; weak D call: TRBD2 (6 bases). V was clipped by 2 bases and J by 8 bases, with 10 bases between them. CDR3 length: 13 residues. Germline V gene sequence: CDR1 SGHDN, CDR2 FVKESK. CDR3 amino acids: CASSQRLVDEQFF. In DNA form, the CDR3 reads TGTGCCAGCAGCCAAAGACTAGTCGATGAGCAGTTCTTC.